This TCR beta chain was observed in a study of T cell responses to AZD1222 COVID-19 vaccine. A word on this clone: Its antigen is undetermined.

The CDR3 covers 15 residues. Germline CDR1 MNHEY, CDR2 SMNVEV (reference sequence). V was clipped by 5 bases and J by 6 bases; unmatched bases: 7. Sequenced by immunoSEQ multiplex PCR; TCRdb stores in-frame clones only, minus some. The repertoire includes about 48,000 clones, about 86% of them detected once, and 5.5% to 7% sits in the top ten. General study findings and limits: Vaccine-associated CD4 TCRs spanned spike, dominant at 160-218 and 743-854. Seropositive status at baseline applied to only a handful of AZD1222 recipients.

The sequencing used peripheral blood, collected 28 days after the second AZD1222 dose. The genes are TRBV27 and TRBJ2-1; 10 bases map to TRBD2. This TCR derives from an adult who received the AZD1222 COVID-19 vaccine. The CDR3 sequence: CASSPQLAGLNEQFF. The CDR3 DNA follows: TGTGCCAGCAGTCCTCAACTAGCGGGGCTCAATGAGCAGTTCTTC.